The 24 T cell receptor beta chains below come from one sample, sequenced in a study of blood T cell repertoires in COVID-19. This table comes from immunoSEQ multiplex PCR, and its TCRdb copy is limited to in-frame clones, with some not included. Of 200,000 to 300,000 clones in the sample, 75% to 90% are singletons; the top ten hold 1.5% to 2%. Sequenced material: peripheral blood. The receptor set was obtained from a man aged 30-40 years with active or convalescent COVID-19.

The chain joins TRBV25-1 to TRBJ1-1; no clear D gene. This CDR3 comprises 18 residues. Germline CDR1 reads MGHDK; CDR2 reads SYGVNS. The germline V and J ends were trimmed by 4 bases and 1 base, with 22 bases remaining between them. The CDR3 is CASSAPLSSFSPNTEAFF. The CDR3 region has the DNA TGTGCCAGCAGTGCACCTCTAAGTAGTTTTAGCCCGAACACTGAAGCTTTCTTT.

The V and J genes are TRBV13 and TRBJ1-3; 10 bases fit TRBD1. This CDR3 comprises 19 residues. V shed 0 bases, J shed 2 bases, and the junction held 10 bases outside the gene matches. Germline CDR1 is PRHDT and CDR2 is FYEKMQ (reference sequence). CDR3 DNA sequence: TGTGCCAGCAGCTTAGGCCTCACCAAAGGACAGGGGGCTGGAAACACCATATATTTT. This codes for CASSLGLTKGQGAGNTIYF.

The chain recombines TRBV7-2 with TRBJ2-5, with 8 bases lining up with TRBD2. Trimming removed 5 bases from V and 2 bases from J; junction bases left unmatched: 13. Germline V gene data show CDR1 as SGHTA and CDR2 as FQGNSA. The CDR3 totals 17 residues. The CDR3 DNA reads TGTGCCAGCAGCACTAGTGGTAGCGGGGCACGGCAAGAGACCCAGTACTTC. Amino acids: CASSTSGSGARQETQYF.

This clone has just a few counts. The chain joins TRBV11-2 to TRBJ2-1; no clear D. The germline CDR1 and CDR2 sequences are SGHAT and FQNNGV. The CDR3 loop spans 14 amino acids. V shed 1 base and J shed 7 bases, with 11 bases lying between them. CDR3 protein: CASSLVPRVNEQFF. In nucleotides, the CDR3 is TGTGCCAGCAGCTTAGTTCCTAGAGTTAATGAGCAGTTCTTC.

CDR3 protein: CASSLRGQENQPQHF. The CDR3 bases are TGTGCCAGCAGCTTAAGGGGTCAGGAAAATCAGCCCCAGCATTTT. V gene TRBV7-9 combines with J gene TRBJ1-5; D perhaps matches TRBD1 (5 bases). V was shortened by 2 bases and J by 4 bases, with 12 bases between the two germline ends. Germline CDR1 SEHNR, CDR2 FQNEAQ (reference sequence). CDR3 length: 15 residues.

This sequence joins TRBV7-9 and TRBJ1-3, with D possibly TRBD1 on 6 matching bases. The CDR3 spans 15 residues. Germline V gives CDR1 SEHNR, CDR2 FQNEAQ (reference sequence). The V and J ends lost 5 bases and 0 bases respectively, with 11 bases between them. The CDR3 DNA reads TGTGCCAGCAGCGTCGACAGGAGCTCTGGAAACACCATATATTTT. Translating it yields CASSVDRSSGNTIYF.

The rearrangement uses TRBV6-5 and TRBJ2-6, with 7 bases identical to TRBD2. There are 16 residues in the CDR3. V dropped 0 bases and J dropped 2; count of bases not matched to a gene: 1. The germline V gene has CDR1 MNHEY and CDR2 SVGAGI. CDR3 DNA: TGTGCCAGCAGTTACTCGGGAGGGACTGGGGCCAACGTCCTGACTTTC. Translated: CASSYSGGTGANVLTF.

The chain recombines TRBV13 with TRBJ2-3; 12 bases agree with TRBD2. The ends lost 4 bases at V and 6 bases at J; junction bases unmatched: 20. CDR3 size: 20 residues. Germline-derived CDR1 and CDR2 are PRHDT and FYEKMQ (reference sequence). For the CDR3, the DNA is TGTGCCAGCAGCTCACCCACTGGCGAGACTAGCGGGGGACCGTTCGATACGCAGTATTTT. As protein: CASSSPTGETSGGPFDTQYF.

The CDR3 DNA follows: TGTGCCAGCAGACGACAGCCTCAGGAATACAATGAGCAGTTCTTC. This codes for CASRRQPQEYNEQFF. The chain recombines TRBV6-6 with TRBJ2-1; the D gene is possibly TRBD1 (5 bases). The CDR3 has 15 residues. Germline loops: CDR1 MNHNY, CDR2 SVGAGI (reference sequence). Between the trimmed V and J ends, which lost 6 bases and 4 bases, there was a span of 16 bases.

This clone was seen a single time. V and J are TRBV12-3 or TRBV12-4 and TRBJ2-1, with D maybe TRBD1 (5 bases). V was shortened by 7 bases and J by 3 bases, with 10 bases between the two germline ends. The CDR3 runs to 13 residues. CDR3 nucleotide sequence: TGTGCCAGCACTCCTGACAGCTACAATGAGCAGTTCTTC. It encodes CASTPDSYNEQFF.

V and J are TRBV19 and TRBJ1-5; tentative D call: TRBD1 (5 bases). Germline CDR1 is LNHDA and CDR2 is SQIVND (reference sequence). The V end was cut by 4 bases, the J end by 1 base, with 14 bases between. This CDR3 has 16 amino acids. In nucleotides, the CDR3 is TGTGCCAGTAGTACGGTAATGGAGGGGAGCAATCAGCCCCAGCATTTT. This sequence encodes CASSTVMEGSNQPQHF.

The J gene is TRBJ2-5, the V gene TRBV7-7; possibly TRBD2 for D (7 bases). Germline-derived CDR1 and CDR2 are SSHAT and FNYEAQ (reference sequence). CDR3 length: 13 residues. Trimming shortened V by 5 bases and J by 5 bases, and 12 bases separated the two germline ends. CDR3 bases: TGTGCCAGCAGCCCCTGGGGGGGCGAGACCCAGTACTTC. Protein product: CASSPWGGETQYF.

V is TRBV6-1 and J is TRBJ2-1; 12 bases align to TRBD2. With 3 bases clipped from V and 8 bases from J, the junction kept 8 bases outside the gene matches. Germline values: CDR1 MNHNS, CDR2 SASEGT. There are 16 residues in the CDR3. This chain's CDR3 is CASSELLAGGFHEQFF. Here the CDR3 DNA reads TGTGCCAGCAGTGAGCTACTAGCGGGGGGTTTCCATGAGCAGTTCTTC.

This rearrangement joins TRBV12-3 or TRBV12-4 to TRBJ1-2; no clear D. Deletions cut 2 bases from V and 4 bases from J, with 8 bases between. The CDR3 covers 13 residues. The DNA for the CDR3 is TGTGCCAGCAGTTTAAGAGGCAGCTATGGCTACACCTTC. It encodes CASSLRGSYGYTF.

J is TRBJ2-5 and V is TRBV15; D is unresolved. V was trimmed by 0 bases and J by 0 bases, leaving 5 bases between them. The CDR3 consists of 14 residues. Per the germline V gene, CDR1 is LNHNV and CDR2 is YYDKDF (reference sequence). The CDR3 DNA reads TGTGCCACCAGCAGAGATTACAACCAAGAGACCCAGTACTTC. Translated: CATSRDYNQETQYF.

This clone was observed a few times. The genes are TRBV7-2 and TRBJ1-1, with D possibly matching TRBD1 (5 bases). Between the trimmed V and J ends, which lost 4 bases and 3 bases, there was a span of 12 bases. CDR1 SGHTA and CDR2 FQGNSA come from the germline V gene. CDR3 length: 14 amino acids. The CDR3 DNA is TGTGCCAGCAGCTACACTAAAGGGGACACTGAAGCTTTCTTT. Protein product: CASSYTKGDTEAFF. Full variable domain (missing parts from reference TRBV7-2 and TRBJ1-1): GAGVSQSPSNKVTEKGKDVELRCDPISGHTALYWYRQSLGQGLEFLIYFQGNSAPDKSGLPSDRFSAERTGGSVSTLTIQRTQQEDSAVYLCASSYTKGDTEAFFGQGTRLTVV.

The chain joins TRBV5-6 to TRBJ1-6; TRBD1 agrees at 11 bases. This CDR3 is 14 amino acids long. CDR1 is SGHDT and CDR2 is YYEEEE in the germline V gene. V shed 5 bases, J shed 8 bases, and the junction held 3 bases outside the gene matches. The CDR3 DNA reads as TGTGCCAGCAGTCAGGACAGGGGGCATTCACCCCTCCACTTT. Residues: CASSQDRGHSPLHF.

This clone was picked up a small number of times. This chain links TRBV4-1 with TRBJ1-5; D unresolved. This CDR3 has 14 residues. The germline CDR1 and CDR2 sequences are MGHRA and YSYEKL. V shed 1 base and J shed 5 bases, with 9 bases lying between them. CDR3 residues: CASSQGGGDQPQHF. The CDR3 nucleotides are TGCGCCAGCAGCCAAGGCGGCGGGGATCAGCCCCAGCATTTT.

V is TRBV5-6 and J is TRBJ1-1; D is uncertain. With 3 bases removed from V and 0 bases from J, the gap between germline ends came to 6 bases. Per the germline V gene, CDR1 is SGHDT and CDR2 is YYEEEE. The CDR3 sequence is 13 residues long. CDR3 amino acids: CASSWGVNTEAFF. In DNA, the CDR3 is TGTGCCAGCAGCTGGGGAGTGAACACTGAAGCTTTCTTT.

The chain combines TRBV7-2 with TRBJ2-5; no reliable D call. The CDR3 length is 15 residues. Trimming left V 2 bases short and J 0 bases short, with 10 bases between. Germline lookup yields CDR1 SGHTA and CDR2 FQGNSA. This chain's CDR3 is CASSLPARNQETQYF. DNA of the CDR3: TGTGCCAGCAGCTTACCGGCTAGGAACCAAGAGACCCAGTACTTC. The variable domain in full, completed from reference TRBV7-2 and TRBJ2-5, reads GAGVSQSPSNKVTEKGKDVELRCDPISGHTALYWYRQSLGQGLEFLIYFQGNSAPDKSGLPSDRFSAERTGGSVSTLTIQRTQQEDSAVYLCASSLPARNQETQYFGPGTRLLVL.

J is TRBJ1-2 and V is TRBV5-1; unclear D gene. The CDR3 is 14 amino acids. Germline values: CDR1 SGHRS, CDR2 YFSETQ. The germline V and J ends were trimmed by 2 bases and 2 bases, with 10 bases remaining between them. Here the CDR3 DNA reads TGCGCCAGCAGCTTTGGGCCTTCCAACTATGGCTACACCTTC. Translating it yields CASSFGPSNYGYTF.

The V call is TRBV7-2, the J call TRBJ2-1; TRBD2 agrees at 11 bases. This CDR3 contains 17 residues. The germline gives CDR1 SGHTA, CDR2 FQGNSA. With 5 bases clipped from V and 6 bases from J, the junction kept 12 bases outside the gene matches. This chain's CDR3 is CASSTPPILAGVNEQFF. The CDR3, as DNA: TGTGCCAGCAGCACCCCCCCTATACTAGCGGGGGTCAATGAGCAGTTCTTC.

CDR3 region: CASSLTTGLEQYF. The CDR3 nucleotides are TGCGCCAGCAGCCTTACGACAGGTCTCGAGCAGTACTTC. The rearrangement joins TRBV5-1 to TRBJ2-7; TRBD1 might be the D (6 bases). Trimming left V 4 bases short and J 6 bases short, with 14 bases between. The germline V gene encodes CDR1 SGHRS and CDR2 YFSETQ. The CDR3 consists of 13 residues.

This clone occurred once. The V gene is TRBV9, the J gene TRBJ2-7; 9 bases fit TRBD2. This CDR3 has 15 residues. V lost 4 bases and J lost 2; bases outside the gene matches: 7. Germline CDR1 and CDR2: SGDLS and YYNGEE. The CDR3, as DNA: TGTGCCAGCAGCAGAATAGCGGGGGACCCCTACGAGCAGTACTTC. Translation: CASSRIAGDPYEQYF.